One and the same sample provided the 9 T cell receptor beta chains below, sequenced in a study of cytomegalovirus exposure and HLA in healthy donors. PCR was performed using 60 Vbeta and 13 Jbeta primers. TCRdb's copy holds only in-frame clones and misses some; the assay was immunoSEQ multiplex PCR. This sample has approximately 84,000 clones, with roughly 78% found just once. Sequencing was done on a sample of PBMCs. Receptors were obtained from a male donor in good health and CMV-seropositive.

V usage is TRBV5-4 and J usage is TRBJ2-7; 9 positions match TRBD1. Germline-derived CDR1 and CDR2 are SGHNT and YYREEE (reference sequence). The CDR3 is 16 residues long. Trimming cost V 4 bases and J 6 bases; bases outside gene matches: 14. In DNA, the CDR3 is TGTGCCAGCAGCCCCGGGGCACAGGGGGCGCATATCGAGCAGTACTTC. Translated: CASSPGAQGAHIEQYF.

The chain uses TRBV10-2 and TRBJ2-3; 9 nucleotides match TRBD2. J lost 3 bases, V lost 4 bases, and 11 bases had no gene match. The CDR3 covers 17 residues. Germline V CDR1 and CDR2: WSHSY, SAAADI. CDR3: CASSVKGPGLATDTQYF. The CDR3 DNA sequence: TGCGCCAGCAGTGTTAAGGGGCCCGGACTAGCGACAGATACGCAGTATTTT.

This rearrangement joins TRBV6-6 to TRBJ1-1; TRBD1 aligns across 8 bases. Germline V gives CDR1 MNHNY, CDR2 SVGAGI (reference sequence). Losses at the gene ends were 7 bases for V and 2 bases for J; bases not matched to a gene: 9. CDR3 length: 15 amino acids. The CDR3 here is CASNQIDRGNTEAFF. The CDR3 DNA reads TGTGCCAGCAACCAAATAGACAGGGGAAACACTGAAGCTTTCTTT.

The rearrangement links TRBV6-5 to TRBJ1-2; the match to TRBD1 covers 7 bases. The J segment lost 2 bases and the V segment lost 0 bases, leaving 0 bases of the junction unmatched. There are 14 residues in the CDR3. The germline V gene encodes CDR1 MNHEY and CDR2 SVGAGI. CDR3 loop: CASSYSTGNYGYTF. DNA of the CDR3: TGTGCCAGCAGTTACTCGACAGGGAACTATGGCTACACCTTC.

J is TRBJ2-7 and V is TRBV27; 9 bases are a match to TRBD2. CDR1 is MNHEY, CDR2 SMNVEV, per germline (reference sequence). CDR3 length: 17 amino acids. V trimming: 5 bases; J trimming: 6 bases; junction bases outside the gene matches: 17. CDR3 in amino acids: CASSTPRLAGELSEQYF. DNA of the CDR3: TGTGCCAGCAGTACCCCGCGGTTAGCGGGAGAGTTGTCCGAGCAGTACTTC.

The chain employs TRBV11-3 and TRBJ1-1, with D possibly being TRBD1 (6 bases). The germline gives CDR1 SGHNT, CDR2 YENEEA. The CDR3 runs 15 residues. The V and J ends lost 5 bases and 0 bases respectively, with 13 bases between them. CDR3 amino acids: CASSITSGVNTEAFF. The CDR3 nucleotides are TGTGCCAGCAGCATTACTTCAGGGGTGAACACTGAAGCTTTCTTT.

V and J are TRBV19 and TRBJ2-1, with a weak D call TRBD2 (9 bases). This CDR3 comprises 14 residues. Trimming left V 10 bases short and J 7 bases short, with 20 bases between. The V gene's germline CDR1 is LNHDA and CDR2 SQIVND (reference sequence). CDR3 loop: CATQGASGINEQFF. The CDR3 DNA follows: TGTGCCACCCAGGGGGCTAGCGGGATTAATGAGCAGTTCTTC. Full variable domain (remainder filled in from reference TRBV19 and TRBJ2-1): DGGITQSPKYLFRKEGQNVTLSCEQNLNHDAMYWYRQDPGQGLRLIYYSQIVNDFQKGDIAEGYSVSREKKESFPLTVTSAQKNPTAFYLCATQGASGINEQFFGPGTRLTVL.

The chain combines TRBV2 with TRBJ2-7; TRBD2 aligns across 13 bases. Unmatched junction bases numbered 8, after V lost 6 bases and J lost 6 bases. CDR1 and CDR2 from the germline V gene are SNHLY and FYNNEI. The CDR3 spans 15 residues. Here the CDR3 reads CASSRLAGGMGEQYF. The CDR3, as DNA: TGTGCCAGCAGCCGACTAGCGGGAGGAATGGGCGAGCAGTACTTC.

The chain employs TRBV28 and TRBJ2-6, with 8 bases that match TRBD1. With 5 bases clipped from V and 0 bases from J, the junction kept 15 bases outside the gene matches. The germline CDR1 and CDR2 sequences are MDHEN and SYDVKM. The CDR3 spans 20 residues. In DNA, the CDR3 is TGTGCCAGCAGTATCCTTCCCGGGACAGGTCAACGCTCTGGGGCCAACGTCCTGACTTTC. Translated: CASSILPGTGQRSGANVLTF.